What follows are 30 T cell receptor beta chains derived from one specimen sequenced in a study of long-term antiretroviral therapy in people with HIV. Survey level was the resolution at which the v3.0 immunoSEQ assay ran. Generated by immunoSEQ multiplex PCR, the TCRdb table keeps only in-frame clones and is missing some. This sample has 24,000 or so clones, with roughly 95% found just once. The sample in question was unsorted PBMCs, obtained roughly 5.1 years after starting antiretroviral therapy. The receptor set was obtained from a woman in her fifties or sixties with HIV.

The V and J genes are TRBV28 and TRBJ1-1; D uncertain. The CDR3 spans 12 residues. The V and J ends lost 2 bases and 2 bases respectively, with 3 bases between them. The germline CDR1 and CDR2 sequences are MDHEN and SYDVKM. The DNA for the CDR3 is TGTGCCAGCAGTTTAATAAACACTGAAGCTTTCTTT. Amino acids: CASSLINTEAFF.

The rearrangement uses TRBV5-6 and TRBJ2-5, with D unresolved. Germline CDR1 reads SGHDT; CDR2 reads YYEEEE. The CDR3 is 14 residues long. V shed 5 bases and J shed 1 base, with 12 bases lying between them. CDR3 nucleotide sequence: TGTGCCAGCAGTATCGCGTCCCGCCAAGAGACCCAGTACTTC. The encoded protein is CASSIASRQETQYF.

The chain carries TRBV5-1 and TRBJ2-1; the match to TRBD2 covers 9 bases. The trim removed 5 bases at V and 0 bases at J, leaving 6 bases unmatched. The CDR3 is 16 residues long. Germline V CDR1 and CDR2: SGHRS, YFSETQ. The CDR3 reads CASRASGAGSYNEQFF. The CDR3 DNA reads TGCGCCAGCAGGGCTAGCGGGGCGGGCTCCTACAATGAGCAGTTCTTC.

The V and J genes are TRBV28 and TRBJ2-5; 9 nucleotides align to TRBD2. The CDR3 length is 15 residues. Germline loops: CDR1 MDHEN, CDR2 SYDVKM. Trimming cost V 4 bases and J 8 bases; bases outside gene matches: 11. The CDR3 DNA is TGTGCCAGCAGTTCCCCGGCGGGAGGGCTGGGTACCCAGTACTTC. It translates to CASSSPAGGLGTQYF. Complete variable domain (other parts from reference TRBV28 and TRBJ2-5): DVKVTQSSRYLVKRTGEKVFLECVQDMDHENMFWYRQDPGLGLRLIYFSYDVKMKEKGDIPEGYSVSREKKERFSLILESASTNQTSMYLCASSSPAGGLGTQYFGPGTRLLVL.

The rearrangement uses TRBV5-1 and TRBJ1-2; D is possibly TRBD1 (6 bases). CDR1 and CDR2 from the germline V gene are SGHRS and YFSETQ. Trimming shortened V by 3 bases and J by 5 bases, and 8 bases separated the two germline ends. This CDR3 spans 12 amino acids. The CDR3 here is CASSWDMYGYTF. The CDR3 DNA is TGCGCCAGCAGCTGGGACATGTATGGCTACACCTTC.

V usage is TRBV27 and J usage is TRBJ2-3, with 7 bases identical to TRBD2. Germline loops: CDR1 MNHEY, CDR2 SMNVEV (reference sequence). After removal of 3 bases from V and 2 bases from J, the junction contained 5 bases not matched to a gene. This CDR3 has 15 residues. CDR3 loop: CASSFSGLVTDTQYF. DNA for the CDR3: TGTGCCAGCAGTTTTTCCGGACTAGTCACAGATACGCAGTATTTT.

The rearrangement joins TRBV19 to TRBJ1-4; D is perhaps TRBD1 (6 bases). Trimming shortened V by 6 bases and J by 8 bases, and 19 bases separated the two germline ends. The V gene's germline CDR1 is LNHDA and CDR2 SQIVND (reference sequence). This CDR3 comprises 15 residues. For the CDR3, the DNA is TGTGCCAGTAGCCGAGGGACAATAGCCAGGGAAAAACTGTTTTTT. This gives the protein CASSRGTIAREKLFF.

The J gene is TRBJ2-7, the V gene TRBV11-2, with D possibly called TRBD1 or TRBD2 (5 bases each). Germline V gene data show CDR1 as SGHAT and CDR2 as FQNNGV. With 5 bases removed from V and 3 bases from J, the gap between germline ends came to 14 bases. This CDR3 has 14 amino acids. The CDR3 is CASSPLGELYEQYF. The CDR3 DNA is TGTGCCAGCAGCCCCCTGGGGGAACTCTACGAGCAGTACTTC.

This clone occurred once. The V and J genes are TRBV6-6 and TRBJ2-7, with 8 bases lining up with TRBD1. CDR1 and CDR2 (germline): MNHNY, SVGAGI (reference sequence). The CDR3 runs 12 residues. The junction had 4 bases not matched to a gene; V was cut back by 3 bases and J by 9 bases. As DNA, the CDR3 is TGTGCCAGCAGTTATCAGGGGGCCGTGCAGTACTTC. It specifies CASSYQGAVQYF.

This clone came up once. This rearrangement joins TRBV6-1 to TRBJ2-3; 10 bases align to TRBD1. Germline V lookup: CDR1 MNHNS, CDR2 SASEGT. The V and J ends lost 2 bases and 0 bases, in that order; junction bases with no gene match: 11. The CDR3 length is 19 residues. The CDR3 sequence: CASSETGTGDYPSTDTQYF. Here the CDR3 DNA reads TGTGCCAGCAGTGAAACCGGGACAGGGGACTACCCGAGCACAGATACGCAGTATTTT.

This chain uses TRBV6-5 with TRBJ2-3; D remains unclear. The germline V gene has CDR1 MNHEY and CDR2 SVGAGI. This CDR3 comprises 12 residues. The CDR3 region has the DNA TGTGTTTCGTGCGGTAGCACAGATACGCAGTATTTT. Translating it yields CVSCGSTDTQYF.

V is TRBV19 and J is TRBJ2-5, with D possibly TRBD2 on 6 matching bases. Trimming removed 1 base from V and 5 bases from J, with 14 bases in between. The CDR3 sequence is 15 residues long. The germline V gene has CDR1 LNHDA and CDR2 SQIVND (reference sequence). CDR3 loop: CASSIGRAGGETQYF. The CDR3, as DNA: TGTGCCAGTAGTATAGGCAGGGCAGGAGGGGAGACCCAGTACTTC.

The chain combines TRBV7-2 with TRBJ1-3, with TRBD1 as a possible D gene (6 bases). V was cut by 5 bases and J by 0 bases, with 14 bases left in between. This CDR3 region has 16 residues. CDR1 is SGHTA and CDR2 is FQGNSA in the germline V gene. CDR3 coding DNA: TGTGCCAGCAGCCATGGGACAACGAGCTCTGGAAACACCATATATTTT. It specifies CASSHGTTSSGNTIYF.

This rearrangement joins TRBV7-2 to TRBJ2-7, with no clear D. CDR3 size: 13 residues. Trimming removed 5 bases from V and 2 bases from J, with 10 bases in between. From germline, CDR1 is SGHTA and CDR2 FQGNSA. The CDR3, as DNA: TGTGCCAGCAGCCGGACCGAGACCTACGAGCAGTACTTC. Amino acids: CASSRTETYEQYF.

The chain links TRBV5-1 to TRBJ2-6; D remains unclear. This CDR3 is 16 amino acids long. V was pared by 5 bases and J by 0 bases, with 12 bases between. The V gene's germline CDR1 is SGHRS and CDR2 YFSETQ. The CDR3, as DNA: TGCGCCAGCAGTTGGACCGCCCCCTCTGGGGCCAACGTCCTGACTTTC. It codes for CASSWTAPSGANVLTF.

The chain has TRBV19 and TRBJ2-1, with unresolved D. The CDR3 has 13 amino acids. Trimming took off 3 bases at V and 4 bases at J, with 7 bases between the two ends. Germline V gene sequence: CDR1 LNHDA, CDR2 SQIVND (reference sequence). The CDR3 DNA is TGTGCCAGTAGTATCCACACTTACAATGAGCAGTTCTTC. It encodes CASSIHTYNEQFF.

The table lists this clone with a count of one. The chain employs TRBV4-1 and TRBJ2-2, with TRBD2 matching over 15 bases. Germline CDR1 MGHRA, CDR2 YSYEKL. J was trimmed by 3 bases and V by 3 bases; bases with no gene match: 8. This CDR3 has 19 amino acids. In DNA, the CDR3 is TGCGCCAGCAGCCAGGCCGGACTAGCGGGAGGGCTGGACACCGGGGAGCTGTTTTTT. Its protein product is CASSQAGLAGGLDTGELFF.

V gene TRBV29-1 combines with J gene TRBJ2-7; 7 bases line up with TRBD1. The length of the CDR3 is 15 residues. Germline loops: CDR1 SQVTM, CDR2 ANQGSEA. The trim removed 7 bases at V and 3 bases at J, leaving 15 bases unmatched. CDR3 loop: CSAISTGRLVYEQYF. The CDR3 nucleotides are TGCAGCGCAATTTCGACAGGGCGGTTGGTCTACGAGCAGTACTTC.

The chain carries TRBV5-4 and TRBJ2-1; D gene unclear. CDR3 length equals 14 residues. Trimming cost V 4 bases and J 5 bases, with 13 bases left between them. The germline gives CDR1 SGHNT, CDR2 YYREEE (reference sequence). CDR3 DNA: TGTGCCAGCAGCCTGGGTGGCTCGGACAATGAGCAGTTCTTC. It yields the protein CASSLGGSDNEQFF.

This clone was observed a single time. DNA for the CDR3: TGTGCCAGCACTCGAAAAAGGGGGAAGGGGGACAGAAACAATGAGCAGTTCTTC. Amino acids: CASTRKRGKGDRNNEQFF. V and J are TRBV2 and TRBJ2-1; 7 bases match TRBD1. V gave up 7 bases and J gave up 5 bases; unmatched junction bases: 20. Germline lookup yields CDR1 SNHLY and CDR2 FYNNEI. CDR3 size: 18 residues.

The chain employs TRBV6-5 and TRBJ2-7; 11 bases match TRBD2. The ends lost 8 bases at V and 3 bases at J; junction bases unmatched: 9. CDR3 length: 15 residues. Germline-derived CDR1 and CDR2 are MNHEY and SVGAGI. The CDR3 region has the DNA TGTGCCAGCCTGGCAGCCGGGACTAGCGGCTACGAGCAGTACTTC. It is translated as CASLAAGTSGYEQYF.

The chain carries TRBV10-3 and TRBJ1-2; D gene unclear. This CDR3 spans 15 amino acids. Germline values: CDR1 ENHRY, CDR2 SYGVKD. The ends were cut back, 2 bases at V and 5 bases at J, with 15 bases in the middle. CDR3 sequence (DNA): TGTGCCATCAGTGAGCTCGAATGGGGTGGGTATGGCTACACCTTC. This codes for CAISELEWGGYGYTF.

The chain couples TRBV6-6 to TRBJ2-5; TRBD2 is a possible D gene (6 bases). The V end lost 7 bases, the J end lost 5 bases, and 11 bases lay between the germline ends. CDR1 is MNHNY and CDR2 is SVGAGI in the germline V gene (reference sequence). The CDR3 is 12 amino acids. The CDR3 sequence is CASKSGSETQYF. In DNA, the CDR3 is TGTGCCAGCAAGTCCGGGAGTGAGACCCAGTACTTC.

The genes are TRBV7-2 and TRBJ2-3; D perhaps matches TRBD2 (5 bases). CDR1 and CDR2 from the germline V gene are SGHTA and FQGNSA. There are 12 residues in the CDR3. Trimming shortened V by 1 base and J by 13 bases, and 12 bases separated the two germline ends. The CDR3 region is CASSLDPSQKYF. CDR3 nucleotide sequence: TGTGCCAGCAGCTTAGACCCTAGCCAGAAGTATTTT.

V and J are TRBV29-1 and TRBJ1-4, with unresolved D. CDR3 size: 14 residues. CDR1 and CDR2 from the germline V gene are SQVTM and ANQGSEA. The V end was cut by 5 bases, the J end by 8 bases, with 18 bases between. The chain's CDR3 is CSVSRSTDSEKLFF. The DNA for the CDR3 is TGCAGCGTTTCTCGGTCTACGGACTCGGAAAAACTGTTTTTT.

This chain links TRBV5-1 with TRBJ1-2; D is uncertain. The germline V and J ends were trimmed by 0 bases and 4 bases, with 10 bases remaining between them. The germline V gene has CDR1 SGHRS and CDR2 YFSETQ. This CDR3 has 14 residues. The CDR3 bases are TGCGCCAGCAGCTTGGCCGAGCCCCTCTATGGCTACACCTTC. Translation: CASSLAEPLYGYTF.

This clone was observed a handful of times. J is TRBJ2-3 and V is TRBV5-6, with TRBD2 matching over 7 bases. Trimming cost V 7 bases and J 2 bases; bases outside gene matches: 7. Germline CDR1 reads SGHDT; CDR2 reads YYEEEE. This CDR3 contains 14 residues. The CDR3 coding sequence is TGTGCCAGCTCAAGAGCGGGGAACACAGATACGCAGTATTTT. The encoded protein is CASSRAGNTDTQYF.

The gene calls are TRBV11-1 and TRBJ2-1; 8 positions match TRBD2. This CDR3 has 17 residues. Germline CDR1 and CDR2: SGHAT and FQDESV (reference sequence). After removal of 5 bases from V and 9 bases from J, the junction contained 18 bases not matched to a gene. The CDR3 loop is CASSLGPGLVGGIEQFF. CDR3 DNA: TGTGCCAGCAGCCTCGGACCGGGACTAGTGGGAGGCATTGAGCAGTTCTTC.

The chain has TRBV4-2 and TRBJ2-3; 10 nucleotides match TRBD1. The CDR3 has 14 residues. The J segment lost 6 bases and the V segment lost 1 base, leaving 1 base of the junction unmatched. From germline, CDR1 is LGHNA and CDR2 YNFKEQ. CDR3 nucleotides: TGTGCCAGCAGCCAAGGGGGACAGGGGGATACGCAGTATTTT. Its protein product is CASSQGGQGDTQYF.

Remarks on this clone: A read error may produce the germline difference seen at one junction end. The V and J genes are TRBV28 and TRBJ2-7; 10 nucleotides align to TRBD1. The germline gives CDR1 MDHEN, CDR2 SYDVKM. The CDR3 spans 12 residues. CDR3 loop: CASSLTGQGGNF. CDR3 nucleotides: TGTGCCAGCAGTTTGACAGGACAGGGGGGGAACTTC.